The 9 T cell receptor beta chains in this list originate from one sample, sequenced in a study of T cells in Graves' hyperthyroidism and ophthalmopathy. There were TCR beta CDR3 regions amplified from RNA transcripts. A set of HTBI primers served as the primers for a first-round RT-PCR of the TCR CDR3. TCRdb analysed the multiplex PCR reads with MiXCR anew, one entry per CDR3 protein. Here the sample spans a few hundred thousand distinct CDR3 sequences, approximately 15% being singletons. What was sequenced was blood. Receptors originate from a man aged 25 to 40 with Graves' hyperthyroidism that later progressed to Graves' ophthalmopathy.

On this clonotype itself: Given a much more abundant clone one base away, this may be a read error. The chain has TRBV3-1 and TRBJ2-5; TRBD2 aligns across 7 bases. Germline V gives CDR1 LGHDT, CDR2 YNNKEL (reference sequence). The length of the CDR3 is 12 residues. In DNA form, the CDR3 reads TGTACCAGCAGCCGGGAGGTCCAGACCCAGTACTTC. Translating gives CTSSREVQTQYF.

The chain combines TRBV30 with TRBJ1-3; 9 nucleotides agree with TRBD1. CDR3 length: 18 amino acids. Germline CDR1 and CDR2: GTSNPN and SVGIG (reference sequence). The V gene end was trimmed by 0 bases and the J gene end by 3 bases; junction bases not matched to a gene: 12. DNA of the CDR3: TGTGCCTGGAGTGTATATCCTCGACAGGGGGTAGATGGAAACACCATATATTTT. This codes for CAWSVYPRQGVDGNTIYF.

Many counts were recorded for this clonotype. The chain has TRBV27 and TRBJ2-7; TRBD1 matches at 10 bases. Losses at the gene ends were 5 bases for V and 1 base for J; bases not matched to a gene: 5. Per the germline V gene, CDR1 is MNHEY and CDR2 is SMNVEV (reference sequence). There are 15 residues in the CDR3. The CDR3 reads CASSTRTGGSYEQYF. The DNA for the CDR3 is TGTGCCAGCAGTACCAGGACAGGGGGATCCTACGAGCAGTACTTC.

This clonotype was observed at least ten times. The rearrangement uses TRBV6-1 and TRBJ1-1; tentative D call: TRBD1 (6 bases). V was trimmed by 1 base and J by 1 base, leaving 16 bases between them. Germline lookup yields CDR1 MNHNS and CDR2 SASEGT. The CDR3 covers 17 residues. The CDR3 loop is CASSEGRQASTNTEAFF. CDR3 sequence (DNA): TGTGCCAGCAGTGAAGGAAGACAGGCGTCGACGAACACTGAAGCTTTCTTT.

This clonotype was picked up many times. The chain combines TRBV28 with TRBJ2-5; either TRBD1 or TRBD2 may fit D (5 bases each). The V gene lost 7 bases and the J gene lost 2 bases, with 14 bases spanning the gap. The V gene's germline CDR1 is MDHEN and CDR2 SYDVKM. The CDR3 sequence is 14 residues long. The CDR3 loop is CASNSWGFQETQYF. The CDR3 DNA follows: TGTGCCAGCAATTCTTGGGGGTTTCAAGAGACCCAGTACTTC.

The chain has TRBV10-2 and TRBJ2-6; a possible D gene is TRBD1 (5 bases). The ends were cut back, 6 bases at V and 0 bases at J, with 12 bases in the middle. Germline CDR1 WSHSY, CDR2 SAAADI. The length of the CDR3 is 16 residues. In DNA form, the CDR3 reads TGCGCCAGCAGGATTGGACAACCCTCTGGGGCCAACGTCCTGACTTTC. Amino acids: CASRIGQPSGANVLTF.

This clonotype has ten or more counts. This sequence joins TRBV6-1 and TRBJ2-3; D possibly matches TRBD1 or TRBD2 (5 bases each). The CDR3 runs 15 residues. V lost 5 bases, J lost 0 bases, and 12 bases lay in between. CDR1 MNHNS and CDR2 SASEGT come from the germline V gene. CDR3 bases: TGTGCCAGCAGTTATCGGGACGGTAGCACAGATACGCAGTATTTT. Its translation is CASSYRDGSTDTQYF.

In its sample, this clonotype was seen a few times. The CDR3 DNA reads as TGTGCCAGCAGCTCAGTGGCCGCTACCCCCTCCAAAAACATTCAGTACTTC. Its translation: CASSSVAATPSKNIQYF. This chain connects TRBV7-9 to TRBJ2-4; unclear D gene. Trimming removed 4 bases from V and 2 bases from J, with 18 bases in between. The CDR3 is made up of 17 amino acids. The germline CDR1 and CDR2 sequences are SEHNR and FQNEAQ (reference sequence). Drawing the rest from reference TRBV7-9 and TRBJ2-4, the complete variable domain is DTGVSQNPRHKITKRGQNVTFRCDPISEHNRLYWYRQTLGQGPEFLTYFQNEAQLEKSRLLSDRFSAERPKGSFSTLEIQRTEQGDSAMYLCASSSVAATPSKNIQYFGAGTRLSVL.

This clonotype was seen repeatedly, ten times or more. One junction end does not reproduce the germline sequence, and a read error may be involved. The chain recombines TRBV7-7 with TRBJ2-3; possibly TRBD1 or TRBD2 for D (5 bases each). The CDR3 is made up of 13 amino acids. Germline CDR1 and CDR2: SSHAT and FNYEAQ (reference sequence). CDR3 in DNA: TGTGCTAGCAGCTTGGGGGACACAGATACGCAGTATTTT. Translated: CASSLGDTDTQYF.